Sequencing of this T cell receptor (beta chain) was carried out in a study of Ad26.COV2.S vaccination and SARS-CoV-2 variants. V was pared by 0 bases and J by 5 bases, with 13 bases between. This CDR3 spans 15 amino acids. From germline, CDR1 is SGHNT and CDR2 YYREEE (reference sequence). Treatment given: about 20 received Ad26.COV2.S at low or high dose, single or two shots; about 5 received placebo; per-sample allocation not given. Day 63 after the first vaccine or placebo injection was the time point for sampling. Cohort 1b enrolled adults aged 18-55 years in Boston. Some clones are missing from TCRdb's copy, which holds only in-frame ones; the method was immunoSEQ multiplex PCR. The data show about 460,000 clones, nearly 90% seen once.

This sequence was found in a person aged 18-60 years who received the Ad26.COV2.S COVID-19 vaccine or a placebo. The sequences come from peripheral blood, collected in a trial of Ad26.COV2.S vaccine versus placebo. This chain links TRBV5-4 with TRBJ2-3; TRBD1 or TRBD2 may be the D gene (6 bases each). CDR3 loop: CASSLGGGQLDTQYF. The CDR3 DNA follows: TGTGCCAGCAGCTTGGGTGGGGGGCAATTAGATACGCAGTATTTT.